Listed here is a single TCR beta chain. Its antigen is unknown. The entry originates in a study of OX40 agonist ivuxolimab in advanced cancers. Study-wide context: Subjects had a mean age of about 57 years, with a range of 23 to 79; 82.7% were male. Study results and caveats: Among the lowest peripheral clonal expansion occurred in 0.1-3.0 mg/kg partial responders. Doses of 0.1 to 3.0 mg/kg were accompanied by clonal expansion of CD4+ and CD8+ blood T cells by week 6.

V was cut by 6 bases and J by 2 bases, with 17 bases left in between. CDR3 length: 15 amino acids. Germline-derived CDR1 and CDR2 are MNHEY and SVGAGI. Measured with immunoSEQ multiplex PCR; TCRdb has only the in-frame clones, and not every one. The sample has some 60,000 clones; roughly nine tenths are singletons. Source: CD4+ or CD8+ T cells sorted from blood, taken in a trial of the OX40 agonist ivuxolimab. V usage is TRBV6-5 and J usage is TRBJ2-7, with D unclear. The source is an adult with an advanced solid tumor such as melanoma, head and neck, liver or kidney cancer. This CDR3 is CASRPHAFPPYEQYF. CDR3 nucleotides: TGTGCCAGCAGACCTCATGCCTTCCCTCCCTACGAGCAGTACTTC.